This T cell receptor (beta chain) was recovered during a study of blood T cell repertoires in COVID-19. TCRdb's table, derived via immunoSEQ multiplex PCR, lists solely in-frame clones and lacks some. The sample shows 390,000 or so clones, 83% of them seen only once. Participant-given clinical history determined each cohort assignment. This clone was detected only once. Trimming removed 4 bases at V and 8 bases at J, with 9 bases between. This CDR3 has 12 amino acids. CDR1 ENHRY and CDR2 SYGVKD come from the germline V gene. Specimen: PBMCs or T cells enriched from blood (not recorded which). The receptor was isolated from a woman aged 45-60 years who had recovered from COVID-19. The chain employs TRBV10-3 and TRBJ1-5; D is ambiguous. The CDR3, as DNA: TGTGCCATCAGTGGCGAGGGAAAGCCCCAGCATTTT. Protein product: CAISGEGKPQHF.